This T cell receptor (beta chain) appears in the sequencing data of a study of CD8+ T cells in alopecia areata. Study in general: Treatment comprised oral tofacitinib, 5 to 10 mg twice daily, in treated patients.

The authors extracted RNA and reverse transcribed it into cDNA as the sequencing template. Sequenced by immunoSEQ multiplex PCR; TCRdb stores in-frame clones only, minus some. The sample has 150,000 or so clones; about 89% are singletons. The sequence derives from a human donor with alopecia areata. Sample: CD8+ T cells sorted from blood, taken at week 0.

CDR3 nucleotides: TGCGCCAGCAGAGCCCACCCGGGGGACAATGAGCAGTTCTTC. Translation gives CASRAHPGDNEQFF. The V and J genes are TRBV4-1 and TRBJ2-1, with D possibly being TRBD2 (6 bases). The ends were cut back, 6 bases at V and 5 bases at J, with 14 bases in the middle. Germline lookup yields CDR1 MGHRA and CDR2 YSYEKL. This CDR3 region has 14 residues.